The present TCR beta chain was sequenced within a study of T cell repertoires in ileal Crohn's disease. Study details: Operated complications were stricturing disease (roughly 60%) and penetrating disease (roughly 39%).

For this clone: Its antigen is unknown.

Clones were read by immunoSEQ multiplex PCR, and TCRdb kept only the in-frame ones, dropping some. The sample lists about 5,200 clones, about four fifths occurring once. Whole-study results and caveats: Endoscopic recurrence occurred in every patient whose clonality exceeded 26.8%. Mucosal expansions were suggested to be mainly CD8 T cells. Compared with non-smokers, active smokers at surgery showed more clonal expansions.

The CDR3 has 14 residues. After removal of 6 bases from V and 7 bases from J, the junction contained 7 bases not matched to a gene. CDR1 and CDR2 from the germline V gene are SGHTA and FQGTGA. This TCR came from an adult with Crohn's disease. The material sequenced was ileal tissue. The chain joins TRBV7-3 to TRBJ2-1, with 9 bases that match TRBD1. Written as DNA, the CDR3 is TGTGCCAGCAGTTTACAGGGGGCTAAGAATGAGCAGTTCTTC. This gives the protein CASSLQGAKNEQFF.